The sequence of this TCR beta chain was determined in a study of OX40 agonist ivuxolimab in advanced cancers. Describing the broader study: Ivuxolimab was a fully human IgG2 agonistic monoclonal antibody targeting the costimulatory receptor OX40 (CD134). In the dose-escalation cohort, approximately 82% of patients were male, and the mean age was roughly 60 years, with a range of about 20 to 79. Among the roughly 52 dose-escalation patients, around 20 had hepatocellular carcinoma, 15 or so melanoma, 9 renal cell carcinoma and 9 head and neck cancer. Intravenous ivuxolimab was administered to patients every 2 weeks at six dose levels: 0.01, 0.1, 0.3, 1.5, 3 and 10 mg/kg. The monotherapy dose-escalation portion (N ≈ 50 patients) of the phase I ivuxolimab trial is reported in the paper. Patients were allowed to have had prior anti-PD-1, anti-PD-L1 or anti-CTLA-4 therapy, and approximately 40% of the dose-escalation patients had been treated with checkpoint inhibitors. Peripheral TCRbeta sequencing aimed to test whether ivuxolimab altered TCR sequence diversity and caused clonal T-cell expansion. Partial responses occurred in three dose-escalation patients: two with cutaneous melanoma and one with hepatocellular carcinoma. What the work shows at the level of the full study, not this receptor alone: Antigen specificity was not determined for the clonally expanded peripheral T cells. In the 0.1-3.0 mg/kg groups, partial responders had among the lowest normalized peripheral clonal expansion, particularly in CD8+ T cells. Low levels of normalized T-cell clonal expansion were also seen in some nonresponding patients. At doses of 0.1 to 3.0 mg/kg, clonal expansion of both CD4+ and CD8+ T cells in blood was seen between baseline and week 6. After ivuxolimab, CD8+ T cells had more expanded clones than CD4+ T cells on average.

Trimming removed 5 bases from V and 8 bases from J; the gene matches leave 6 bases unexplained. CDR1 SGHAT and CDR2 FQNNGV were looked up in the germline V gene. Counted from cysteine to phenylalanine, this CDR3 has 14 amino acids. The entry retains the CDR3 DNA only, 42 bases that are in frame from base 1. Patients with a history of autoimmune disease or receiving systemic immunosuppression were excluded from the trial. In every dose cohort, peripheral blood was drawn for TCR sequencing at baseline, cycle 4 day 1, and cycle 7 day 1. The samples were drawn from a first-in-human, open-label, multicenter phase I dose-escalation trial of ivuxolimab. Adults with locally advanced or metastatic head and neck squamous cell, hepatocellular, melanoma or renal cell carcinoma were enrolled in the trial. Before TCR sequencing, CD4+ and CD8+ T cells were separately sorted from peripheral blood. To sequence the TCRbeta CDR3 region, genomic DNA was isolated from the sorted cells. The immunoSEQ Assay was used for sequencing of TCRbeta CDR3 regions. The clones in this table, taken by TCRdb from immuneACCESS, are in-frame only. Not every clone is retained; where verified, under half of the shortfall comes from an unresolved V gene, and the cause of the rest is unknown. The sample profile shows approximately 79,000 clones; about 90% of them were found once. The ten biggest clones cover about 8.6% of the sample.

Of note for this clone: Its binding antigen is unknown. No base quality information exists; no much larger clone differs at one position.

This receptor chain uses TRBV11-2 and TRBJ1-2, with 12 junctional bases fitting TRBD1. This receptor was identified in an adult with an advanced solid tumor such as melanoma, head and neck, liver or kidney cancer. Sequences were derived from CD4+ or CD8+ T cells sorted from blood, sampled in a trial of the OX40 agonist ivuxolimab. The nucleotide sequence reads TGTGCCAGCAGCGTGGGACAGGGGGCATGGGGCTACACCTTC. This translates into CASSVGQGAWGYTF.